Listed below are T cell receptor beta chains from one sample, sequenced in a study of T-cell reconstitution after alpha-beta-depleted transplantation in children. Via MiXCR, TCRdb re-called the PCR reads, giving one row per CDR3 protein. Of 70,000 or so distinct CDR3 sequences in the sample, approximately 11% are singletons; the top ten hold roughly 13%. Here the sequenced sample was PBMCs, taken before TCRalphabeta/CD19-depleted stem cell transplant. The receptors were sampled from a boy aged 5-17 years with acute myeloid leukemia, due to receive a stem cell transplant. CDR3s include the opening cysteine and the closing phenylalanine or tryptophan. A D gene is named only where the DNA matches it firmly. Part of the rows lack a size; the others show once, few, many or a class for expanded clones.

cdr3_length,j_call,d_call,clone_size,v_call,cdr3_nt,cdr3_aa
16,TRBJ1-1,TRBD1,many,TRBV20-1,TGCAGCGTCTGGGTATCCGGCAGGACAGGGATCCCTGAAGCTTTCTTT,CSVWVSGRTGIPEAFF
13,TRBJ1-4,NA,NA,TRBV11-1,TGTGCCAGCAGTTCTCGCGGGCCTGAAAAACTGTTTTTT,CASSSRGPEKLFF
17,TRBJ2-1,TRBD2,many,TRBV7-8,TGTGCCCTTTCGACTAGCCGGGCGGCGGGTCCCTACAATGAGCAGTTCTTC,CALSTSRAAGPYNEQFF
13,TRBJ2-1,TRBD2,many,TRBV20-1,TGCAGTGCTCCCCTAGCGGGGGCCAATGAGCAGTTCTTC,CSAPLAGANEQFF
14,TRBJ1-5,NA,many,TRBV29-1,TGCAGCGTTCGGCTTGGGGGGTTCGGTCAGCCCCAGCATTTT,CSVRLGGFGQPQHF
12,TRBJ2-1,TRBD1,many,TRBV11-2,TGTGCCAGCAGAACCACAGGGGGGGAGCAGTTCTTC,CASRTTGGEQFF
17,TRBJ2-5,TRBD2,many,TRBV29-1,TGCAGCGTTGAAGATGCACTAGCGGGGGGTCCGCAAGAGACCCAGTACTTC,CSVEDALAGGPQETQYF
12,TRBJ2-3,NA,many,TRBV9,TGTGCCAGCAGCGGAACTGCCGATACGCAGTATTTT,CASSGTADTQYF
15,TRBJ1-1,NA,many,TRBV6-5,TGTGCCAGCAAGATGGTTCCCCACGAGAACACTGAAGCTTTCTTT,CASKMVPHENTEAFF
17,TRBJ2-2,NA,NA,TRBV20-1,TGCAGTGCTAGAGCCTGGAGTGGGGCCGCGAACACCGGGGAGCTGTTTTTT,CSARAWSGAANTGELFF
12,TRBJ2-3,NA,many,TRBV20-1,TGCAGTGCTATGAGGTCCGCAGATACGCAGTATTTT,CSAMRSADTQYF
15,TRBJ2-3,TRBD2,many,TRBV4-2,TGTGCCAGCAGCCAAGACTCTAGCGGAGTCGGTACGCAGTATTTT,CASSQDSSGVGTQYF
17,TRBJ2-6,NA,NA,TRBV20-1,TGCAGTGCTAGGTTGCACACTGGAGGTACTGGGGCCAACGTCCTGACTTTC,CSARLHTGGTGANVLTF
13,TRBJ2-1,TRBD1,many,TRBV6-1,TGTGCCTCGTCCGGGACAGGGGTGAATGAGCAGTTCTTC,CASSGTGVNEQFF
12,TRBJ1-6,NA,NA,TRBV5-1,TGCGCCAGCAGCTTGGTGGGGAGGGCCCTCCACTTT,CASSLVGRALHF
19,TRBJ2-1,TRBD1,few,TRBV6-2/TRBV6-3,TGTGCCAGCAGTTACTCGACCCTGGGGGACAGGGATGATTTGAATGAGCAGTTCTTC,CASSYSTLGDRDDLNEQFF
17,TRBJ2-1,TRBD2,many,TRBV4-2,TGTGCCAGCAGCCAAGTTGGGTCGGGGGGGGCCTACAATGAGCAGTTCTTC,CASSQVGSGGAYNEQFF
14,TRBJ1-4,TRBD1,many,TRBV6-1,TGTGCCAGCAGACCCAGGGGGCGCGATGAAAAACTGTTTTTT,CASRPRGRDEKLFF
15,TRBJ2-5,TRBD2,many,TRBV7-2,TGTGCCAGCAGCGCCCAGCCGGGACTAGGACGGACCCAGTACTTC,CASSAQPGLGRTQYF
15,TRBJ1-5,NA,many,TRBV10-2,TGCGCCAGCAGTGCCGCCAGGGTTAGCAATCAGCCCCAGCATTTT,CASSAARVSNQPQHF
11,TRBJ1-2,NA,many,TRBV29-1,TGCAGCGTCGACCGACAATATGGCTACACCTTC,CSVDRQYGYTF
14,TRBJ1-5,NA,NA,TRBV27,TGTGCCAGCAGTTCCCGACAGAGCAATCAGCCCCAGCATTTT,CASSSRQSNQPQHF
11,TRBJ2-5,NA,many,TRBV12-3/TRBV12-4,TGTGCCAGCAGTTTGTATGGTCCCCAGTACTTC,CASSLYGPQYF
13,TRBJ2-1,NA,many,TRBV5-1,TGCGCCAGCAGCTTAACCAGGGTCAATGAGCAGTTCTTC,CASSLTRVNEQFF
13,TRBJ1-3,NA,many,TRBV29-1,TGCAGCGTTGAAACTGGGGCGGGAAACACCATATATTTT,CSVETGAGNTIYF
15,TRBJ1-1,TRBD1,many,TRBV12-3/TRBV12-4,TGTGCCAGCAGAGACTGGGACAGGGGGAACACTGAAGCTTTCTTT,CASRDWDRGNTEAFF
14,TRBJ2-7,NA,many,TRBV4-2,TGTGCCAGCAGCCAAGGACAGGGGAGGGACGAGCAGTACTTC,CASSQGQGRDEQYF
14,TRBJ2-4,NA,many,TRBV25-1,TGTGCCAGCAGTGACGTAGGTGCCAAAAACATTCAGTACTTC,CASSDVGAKNIQYF
14,TRBJ2-5,NA,many,TRBV7-2,TGTGCCAGCAGCTTAACGGGAGCACAAGAGACCCAGTACTTC,CASSLTGAQETQYF
18,TRBJ1-5,NA,NA,TRBV12-3/TRBV12-4,TGTGCCAGCACACCCTTCGGAGGGGGGATTGTCGGCAATCAGCCCCAGCATTTT,CASTPFGGGIVGNQPQHF
15,TRBJ1-5,TRBD1,many,TRBV12-3/TRBV12-4,TGTGCCAGCAGTCCGGGACAGGGGGCGGGTCAGCCCCAGCATTTT,CASSPGQGAGQPQHF
17,TRBJ2-5,TRBD2,many,TRBV6-2/TRBV6-3,TGTGCCAGCAGGGGGACTAGCTTGACAAAACCTCAAGAGACCCAGTACTTC,CASRGTSLTKPQETQYF
16,TRBJ1-1,NA,many,TRBV7-6,TGTGCCAGCAGCTTATCGCCCGGCGGGACGAACACTGAAGCTTTCTTT,CASSLSPGGTNTEAFF
14,TRBJ2-1,NA,many,TRBV4-2,TGTGCCAGCAGCCAACGACTAGTAGACAATGAGCAGTTCTTC,CASSQRLVDNEQFF
14,TRBJ2-5,TRBD2,few,TRBV5-4,TGTGCCAGCAGCCCAAGCGGGAGCTGGGAGACCCAGTACTTC,CASSPSGSWETQYF
15,TRBJ2-2,NA,many,TRBV11-2,TGTGCCAGCAGCTTAGATCGGGGGCCAGGCGGGGAGCTGTTTTTT,CASSLDRGPGGELFF
13,TRBJ2-5,NA,many,TRBV5-1,TGCGCCAGCAGGCCGAGAATTCAAGAGACCCAGTACTTC,CASRPRIQETQYF
12,TRBJ1-1,NA,many,TRBV7-9,TGTGCCAGCAGTGACCCGCCAGGGGAAGCTTTCTTT,CASSDPPGEAFF
12,TRBJ1-4,NA,many,TRBV29-1,TGCAGCGGCTTGGGGAGTGATGAAAAACTGTTTTTT,CSGLGSDEKLFF
18,TRBJ1-1,NA,many,TRBV12-5,TGTGCTAGTGGTTTGGTATCGTCTCAGGGGAAGGTTTTCACTGAAGCTTTCTTT,CASGLVSSQGKVFTEAFF
13,TRBJ1-2,TRBD1,many,TRBV5-6,TGTGCCAGCAGCTTGGGACAGGGTCTTGGCTACACCTTC,CASSLGQGLGYTF
13,TRBJ2-5,NA,many,TRBV29-1,TGCAGCGGACAAATTAGTGGGATCGAGACCCAGTACTTC,CSGQISGIETQYF
16,TRBJ1-6,NA,many,TRBV15,TGTGCCACCAGCAGAGGGGGGGATGCTTATAATTCACCCCTCCACTTT,CATSRGGDAYNSPLHF
14,TRBJ1-1,TRBD1,many,TRBV28,TGTGCCAGCAGGAGGACAGGTCCGAACACTGAAGCTTTCTTT,CASRRTGPNTEAFF
11,TRBJ2-3,NA,many,TRBV20-1,TGCAGTGCCCTACCCCATGATACGCAGTATTTT,CSALPHDTQYF